Shown below are 27 T cell receptor beta chains from a single sample sequenced in a study of T-cell reconstitution after alpha-beta-depleted transplantation in children. Using unique molecular identifiers, the investigators prepared the TCRbeta library. Using its own MiXCR run on the PCR reads, TCRdb lists one record per CDR3 protein. The table lists about 190,000 distinct CDR3 sequences, about 6.3% of them singletons. The starting material was PBMCs from the stem cell graft donor, obtained from the stem cell graft. The source is a human donor who donated a stem cell graft to a child with Wiskott-Aldrich syndrome.

V is TRBV7-9 and J is TRBJ2-1, with TRBD1 matching over 9 bases. CDR3 length equals 15 residues. V lost 1 base and J lost 6; bases outside the gene matches: 4. Looked up from germline, CDR1 is SEHNR and CDR2 is FQNEAQ (reference sequence). The CDR3, as DNA: TGTGCCAGCAGCTTAGGACAGGGGGAGGTCAATGAGCAGTTCTTC. Translating gives CASSLGQGEVNEQFF.

This clonotype was counted many times. The chain links TRBV27 to TRBJ2-5, with no clear D. This CDR3 has 13 residues. Germline lookup yields CDR1 MNHEY and CDR2 SMNVEV (reference sequence). Trimming pared 3 bases from V and 2 bases from J, leaving 7 bases between. The CDR3 region has the DNA TGTGCCAGCAGTTTCTCCGTACAAGAGACCCAGTACTTC. It is translated as CASSFSVQETQYF.

There are many counts of this clonotype. The chain is built from TRBV10-3 and TRBJ2-7; 9 bases line up with TRBD1. This CDR3 has 14 amino acids. The germline CDR1 and CDR2 sequences are ENHRY and SYGVKD. Trimming at V came to 2 bases and at J to 3 bases, leaving 2 bases not matched to a gene. The CDR3: CAISEGTGFYEQYF. The CDR3 bases are TGTGCCATCAGTGAGGGGACAGGGTTCTACGAGCAGTACTTC.

This clonotype showed up many times. The chain links TRBV20-1 to TRBJ1-2; D remains ambiguous. The V and J ends lost 0 bases and 0 bases respectively, with 8 bases between them. The CDR3 consists of 14 residues. The V gene's germline CDR1 is DFQATT and CDR2 SNEGSKA (reference sequence). In nucleotides, the CDR3 is TGCAGTGCTAGAGAGACACCAGCTAACTATGGCTACACCTTC. Encoded protein: CSARETPANYGYTF.

This clonotype was counted many times. This chain uses TRBV20-1 with TRBJ2-3; 8 positions agree with TRBD1. Germline-derived CDR1 and CDR2 are DFQATT and SNEGSKA (reference sequence). V shed 4 bases, J shed 0 bases, and the junction held 3 bases outside the gene matches. The CDR3 runs to 14 residues. The CDR3 nucleotides read TGCAGTGCTATCAGGGGGCCTAGCACAGATACGCAGTATTTT. Its protein is CSAIRGPSTDTQYF.

This clonotype was counted at least ten times. V gene TRBV6-5 combines with J gene TRBJ1-1; no clear D. Deletions cut 1 base from V and 5 bases from J, with 14 bases between. The CDR3 runs to 15 residues. The germline gives CDR1 MNHEY, CDR2 SVGAGI. In DNA form, the CDR3 reads TGTGCCAGCAGTTACTTTGTGTCGGGCGGTACTGAAGCTTTCTTT. The encoded protein is CASSYFVSGGTEAFF.

In its sample, this clonotype was seen a few times. The gene calls are TRBV7-9 and TRBJ1-2; D possibly corresponds to TRBD1 (5 bases). Germline CDR1 SEHNR, CDR2 FQNEAQ (reference sequence). The germline V and J ends were trimmed by 3 bases and 6 bases, with 8 bases remaining between them. The CDR3 runs 12 residues. The CDR3 region has the DNA TGTGCCAGCAGCTTCGGGACTAATGGCTACACCTTC. Protein product: CASSFGTNGYTF.

This clonotype was counted between two and nine times. The V gene is TRBV7-8, the J gene TRBJ2-3, with a weak D call TRBD1 (5 bases). Germline V gene data show CDR1 as SGHVS and CDR2 as FQNEAQ. Deletions cut 2 bases from V and 2 bases from J, with 11 bases between. The CDR3 length is 15 residues. The CDR3: CASSLIGRVTDTQYF. CDR3 DNA sequence: TGTGCCAGCAGCTTAATTGGCAGGGTCACAGATACGCAGTATTTT.

This clonotype was counted ten times or more. This rearrangement joins TRBV7-9 to TRBJ2-5, with D unclear. The CDR3 sequence is 12 residues long. V shed 0 bases and J shed 9 bases, with 8 bases lying between them. Germline V gene data show CDR1 as SEHNR and CDR2 as FQNEAQ (reference sequence). The CDR3 DNA reads as TGTGCCAGCAGCTTAGCGATGGGGTCCCAGTACTTC. Translated, it gives CASSLAMGSQYF. The full variable domain, rest sourced from reference TRBV7-9 and TRBJ2-5, is DTGVSQNPRHKITKRGQNVTFRCDPISEHNRLYWYRQTLGQGPEFLTYFQNEAQLEKSRLLSDRFSAERPKGSFSTLEIQRTEQGDSAMYLCASSLAMGSQYFGPGTRLLVL.

This clonotype appeared many times. The V gene is TRBV18, the J gene TRBJ2-7, with unresolved D. Between the trimmed V and J ends, which lost 5 bases and 2 bases, there was a span of 10 bases. The CDR3 runs to 13 residues. Germline CDR1 KGHSH, CDR2 LQKENI. The CDR3 DNA reads TGTGCCAGCTCATTCGGCCCGACCTACGAGCAGTACTTC. Translation: CASSFGPTYEQYF.

This clonotype was counted at least ten times. The chain links TRBV20-1 to TRBJ2-1, with 7 bases matching TRBD2. This CDR3 has 12 amino acids. With 8 bases clipped from V and 8 bases from J, the junction kept 9 bases outside the gene matches. Germline CDR1 is DFQATT and CDR2 is SNEGSKA (reference sequence). The CDR3 nucleotides read TGCAGTAAAATGGGGAGGGATGATGAGCAGTTCTTC. As protein: CSKMGRDDEQFF.

This clonotype was seen repeatedly, ten times or more. The chain joins TRBV5-1 to TRBJ2-7, with D perhaps matching TRBD1 (6 bases). The CDR3 has 14 amino acids. With 0 bases removed from V and 6 bases from J, the gap between germline ends came to 13 bases. Germline CDR1 and CDR2: SGHRS and YFSETQ. CDR3 region: CASSLEGQGREQYF. Here the CDR3 DNA reads TGCGCCAGCAGCTTGGAAGGTCAGGGGCGCGAGCAGTACTTC. Full variable domain (outside the CDR3, taken from reference TRBV5-1 and TRBJ2-7): KAGVTQTPRYLIKTRGQQVTLSCSPISGHRSVSWYQQTPGQGLQFLFEYFSETQRNKGNFPGRFSGRQFSNSRSEMNVSTLELGDSALYLCASSLEGQGREQYFGPGTRLTVT.

This clonotype was counted between two and nine times. V usage is TRBV3-1 and J usage is TRBJ1-5; maybe TRBD1 (5 bases). The CDR3 length is 15 residues. Per germline, CDR1 LGHDT and CDR2 YNNKEL (reference sequence). V was cut by 0 bases and J by 6 bases, with 12 bases left in between. The CDR3 sequence: CASSQDSGGGQPQHF. The CDR3 coding sequence is TGTGCCAGCAGCCAAGATTCGGGTGGGGGTCAGCCCCAGCATTTT.

This clonotype was counted many times. The CDR3 DNA is TGTGCCACCACCGGGACTAGCGGGAGGTCGGCCTACAATGAGCAGTTCTTC. It codes for CATTGTSGRSAYNEQFF. The chain couples TRBV12-3 or TRBV12-4 to TRBJ2-1, with 15 bases identical to TRBD2. V was pared by 10 bases and J by 2 bases, with 9 bases of the junction left unmatched. This CDR3 has 17 residues.

Ten or more counts support this clonotype. The CDR3 sequence: CASSFDTGSGSPLHF. The CDR3 nucleotides read TGCGCCAGCAGCTTCGATACAGGGTCTGGGTCACCCCTCCACTTT. The chain has TRBV5-1 and TRBJ1-6; a possible D gene is TRBD1 (6 bases). Germline V gives CDR1 SGHRS, CDR2 YFSETQ. The CDR3 loop spans 15 amino acids. V lost 2 bases to trimming and J lost 10 bases, with 16 bases between them.

This clonotype was observed at least ten times. Sequence at one end of the junction differs from germline and may be a read error. The chain combines TRBV12-3 or TRBV12-4 with TRBJ2-3; D unclear. The CDR3 totals 15 residues. The CDR3 is CASRLDFFSTDTQYF. In DNA form, the CDR3 reads TGTGCCAGCAGATTAGACTTCTTTAGCACAGATACGCAGTATTTT.

Ten or more counts support this clonotype. The J gene is TRBJ1-2, the V gene TRBV19; tentative D call: TRBD1 (6 bases). CDR3 length: 13 residues. Germline V lookup: CDR1 LNHDA, CDR2 SQIVND (reference sequence). The V end was cut by 6 bases, the J end by 3 bases, with 11 bases between. The CDR3 DNA is TGTGCCAGTAGCCCTACAGGGTACTATGGCTACACCTTC. Amino acid sequence: CASSPTGYYGYTF.

This clonotype was observed at least ten times. The CDR3 coding sequence is TGTGCCAGCCGGGGGAAAGGGGGCCCCTCTGGAAACACCATATATTTT. Translating gives CASRGKGGPSGNTIYF. The gene calls are TRBV12-3 or TRBV12-4 and TRBJ1-3, with 7 bases lining up with TRBD1. This CDR3 is built from 16 residues. V shed 8 bases, J shed 0 bases, and the junction held 10 bases outside the gene matches.

This clonotype was seen repeatedly, ten times or more. The rearrangement links TRBV5-1 to TRBJ2-3; TRBD2 matches 12 bases. The length of the CDR3 is 14 residues. In germline, CDR1 is SGHRS, CDR2 YFSETQ. Unmatched junction bases numbered 4, after V lost 7 bases and J lost 4 bases. The CDR3 DNA is TGCGCCAGCGGACTAGCGGGATCTGCAGATACGCAGTATTTT. Translating gives CASGLAGSADTQYF.

This clonotype was seen repeatedly, ten times or more. The chain is built from TRBV12-3 or TRBV12-4 and TRBJ1-2; weak D call: TRBD1 (5 bases). V was shortened by 9 bases and J by 4 bases, with 15 bases between the two germline ends. The CDR3 runs 13 residues. The CDR3 loop reads CASPGTDFYGYTF. For the CDR3, the DNA is TGTGCCAGTCCCGGGACGGATTTCTATGGCTACACCTTC.

This clonotype was observed many times. V and J are TRBV7-2 and TRBJ2-1; D may be TRBD1 or TRBD2 (5 bases each). The CDR3 length is 16 residues. Germline V gives CDR1 SGHTA, CDR2 FQGNSA. Trimming cost V 4 bases and J 3 bases, with 16 bases left between them. CDR3 loop: CASSSLRDGNYNEQFF. The DNA of the CDR3 is TGTGCCAGCAGCTCACTCCGGGACGGAAACTACAATGAGCAGTTCTTC.

This clonotype was seen at least ten times. This sequence joins TRBV12-3 or TRBV12-4 and TRBJ2-1; D is undetermined. The CDR3 contains 15 residues. V lost 5 bases and J 6 bases, leaving 17 bases between the germline ends. The CDR3 DNA is TGTGCCAGCAGTCCCGCCGTGGTGGCCTTCAATGAGCAGTTCTTC. It translates to CASSPAVVAFNEQFF.

The V gene is TRBV7-9, the J gene TRBJ2-2; TRBD2 might be the D (5 bases). V lost 2 bases and J 0 bases, leaving 7 bases between the germline ends. The CDR3 is made up of 15 amino acids. The V gene's germline CDR1 is SEHNR and CDR2 FQNEAQ (reference sequence). CDR3 loop: CASSLSGANTGELFF. DNA of the CDR3: TGTGCCAGCAGCTTATCCGGGGCGAACACCGGGGAGCTGTTTTTT.

V is TRBV25-1 and J is TRBJ1-4; D is unclear. Germline V gene sequence: CDR1 MGHDK, CDR2 SYGVNS. V lost 4 bases, J lost 0 bases, and 9 bases lay in between. This CDR3 is 15 amino acids long. CDR3 nucleotide sequence: TGTGCCAGCAGTGTCCAGCTTCCAACTAATGAAAAACTGTTTTTT. Encoded protein: CASSVQLPTNEKLFF.

This clonotype was observed at least ten times. The chain uses TRBV5-6 and TRBJ1-5, with TRBD1 matching 7 bases. V was clipped by 3 bases and J by 2 bases; unmatched bases: 8. CDR1 and CDR2 (germline): SGHDT, YYEEEE. This CDR3 spans 16 amino acids. CDR3 in DNA: TGTGCCAGCAGCTACTGGGACAGAGGAGGCAATCAGCCCCAGCATTTT. Protein: CASSYWDRGGNQPQHF.

This clonotype was seen many times. As DNA, the CDR3 is TGTGCCAGCAGTTTCGGGCGGGGGGGCTTAAGTGAGCAGTTCTTC. Encoded protein: CASSFGRGGLSEQFF. The chain is built from TRBV12-3 or TRBV12-4 and TRBJ2-1, with 9 bases that match TRBD2. CDR3 size: 15 residues. V lost 3 bases, J lost 9 bases, and 9 bases stayed unmatched.

This clonotype was seen many times. The chain uses TRBV15 and TRBJ1-1, with D uncertain. Trimming stripped 0 bases from V and 5 bases from J, with 16 bases between. CDR1 and CDR2 (germline): LNHNV, YYDKDF (reference sequence). CDR3 length equals 16 residues. CDR3 amino acids: CATSRDARPTITEAFF. The CDR3 nucleotides are TGTGCCACCAGCAGAGATGCCCGACCGACCATAACTGAAGCTTTCTTT.